What follows are 24 T cell receptor beta chains derived from one specimen sequenced in a study of regulatory T cells in long-lasting Graves disease. The time point is: persistent/refractory GD, antithyroid drugs over 5 years with positive TRAb. PBMC-extracted RNA yielded the TCR library. The TCR beta library used iRepertoire HTBI primers with Arm-PCR amplification of CDR3. TCRdb itself ran the multiplex PCR reads through MiXCR, one entry per CDR3 protein. The repertoire holds 400,000 to 450,000 distinct CDR3 sequences, with about 20% as singletons. Sequencing used peripheral blood mononuclear cells (PBMCs), obtained when the disease was refractory, from a patient treated with antithyroid drugs. These receptor sequences come from a female donor with Graves disease.

This clonotype was counted at least ten times. The rearrangement joins TRBV7-3 to TRBJ2-7; unclear D gene. Germline assignment: CDR1 SGHTA and CDR2 FQGTGA. CDR3 length: 13 residues. The germline V and J ends were trimmed by 1 base and 5 bases, with 9 bases remaining between them. CDR3 coding DNA: TGTGCCAGCAGCTTAAGCCCGGAACACGAGCAGTACTTC. Protein product: CASSLSPEHEQYF.

This clonotype was seen many times. The chain has TRBV28 and TRBJ2-5; TRBD2 matches at 7 bases. Germline trimming cut 3 bases from V and 7 bases from J; bases unmatched to any gene: 5. This CDR3 is 13 amino acids long. The germline CDR1 and CDR2 sequences are MDHEN and SYDVKM. The CDR3: CASSFGGSVTQYF. The CDR3 region has the DNA TGTGCCAGCAGTTTCGGCGGGAGTGTGACCCAGTACTTC.

This clonotype showed up many times. This rearrangement joins TRBV12-3 or TRBV12-4 to TRBJ1-1; possibly TRBD1 for D (5 bases). V lost 1 base to trimming and J lost 1 base, with 19 bases between them. CDR3 length: 18 amino acids. This chain's CDR3 is CASSLVTRGVRPNTEAFF. The CDR3 DNA sequence: TGTGCCAGCAGTTTAGTTACCCGGGGGGTAAGGCCGAACACTGAAGCTTTCTTT.

Ten or more counts support this clonotype. This chain uses TRBV24-1 with TRBJ2-5, with 8 bases that match TRBD1. This CDR3 comprises 15 residues. Unmatched junction bases numbered 3, after V lost 3 bases and J lost 1 base. Germline CDR1 reads KGHDR; CDR2 reads SFDVKD. The CDR3 spells CATSDVTGGQETQYF. The CDR3 DNA is TGTGCCACCAGTGATGTCACAGGGGGCCAAGAGACCCAGTACTTC.

The chain couples TRBV2 to TRBJ2-5; D unclear. This CDR3 is 15 amino acids long. Looked up from germline, CDR1 is SNHLY and CDR2 is FYNNEI. With 5 bases removed from V and 2 bases from J, the gap between germline ends came to 15 bases. DNA for the CDR3: TGTGCCAGCAGTCCTAAAGGCAGCCATCAAGAGACCCAGTACTTC. Protein sequence: CASSPKGSHQETQYF.

A few counts support this clonotype. A read error may explain this, as a much larger clone is one base away. This chain uses TRBV20-1 with TRBJ2-7; TRBD1 aligns across 8 bases. Germline CDR1 reads DFQATT; CDR2 reads SNEGSKA (reference sequence). The CDR3 spans 14 residues. CDR3 residues: CGAIRQGISYEQYF. DNA of the CDR3: TGCGGTGCTATCAGACAGGGGATCTCCTACGAGCAGTACTTC.

In this sample, this clonotype turned up many times. The chain employs TRBV6-1 and TRBJ1-2; D not certain. CDR1 and CDR2 from the germline V gene are MNHNS and SASEGT. Trimming took off 5 bases at V and 8 bases at J, with 21 bases between the two ends. There are 15 residues in the CDR3. The CDR3 region has the DNA TGTGCCAGCAGTCCCCGCCGGGAAACCGGACGAGGCTACACCTTC. This sequence encodes CASSPRRETGRGYTF.

The chain links TRBV20-1 to TRBJ2-7; D not resolved. Trimming removed 5 bases at V and 5 bases at J, with 13 bases between. Germline CDR1 is DFQATT and CDR2 is SNEGSKA (reference sequence). This CDR3 comprises 12 residues. The CDR3 DNA sequence: TGCAGTGCTCCGGGTGGGTCCCACGAGCAGTACTTC. Translated: CSAPGGSHEQYF.

V and J are TRBV18 and TRBJ1-1; 7 positions agree with TRBD1. Germline V gene sequence: CDR1 KGHSH, CDR2 LQKENI. The V and J ends lost 2 bases and 8 bases, in that order; junction bases with no gene match: 8. The CDR3 extends over 14 amino acids. CDR3 region: CASSPGEGQFEAFF. DNA of the CDR3: TGTGCCAGCTCACCAGGGGAGGGACAGTTCGAAGCTTTCTTT.

V gene TRBV7-3 combines with J gene TRBJ1-1; no clear D gene. CDR3 length: 13 amino acids. From germline, CDR1 is SGHTA and CDR2 FQGTGA. V was cut by 6 bases and J by 0 bases, with 8 bases left in between. The CDR3 reads CASRREMNTEAFF. For the CDR3, the DNA is TGTGCCAGCAGGAGAGAAATGAACACTGAAGCTTTCTTT.

There are a few counts of this clonotype. V is TRBV9 and J is TRBJ1-1; no clear D. CDR1 is SGDLS and CDR2 is YYNGEE in the germline V gene. CDR3 length equals 13 residues. Trimming pared 0 bases from V and 7 bases from J, leaving 10 bases between. The chain's CDR3 is CASSVDGRNEAFF. The CDR3 DNA sequence: TGTGCCAGCAGCGTAGACGGACGGAATGAAGCTTTCTTT.

The sample holds a few counts of this clonotype. The V call is TRBV7-9, the J call TRBJ1-5; D possibly corresponds to TRBD1 (6 bases). CDR1 and CDR2 from the germline V gene are SEHNR and FQNEAQ (reference sequence). Trimming shortened V by 4 bases and J by 6 bases, and 16 bases separated the two germline ends. This CDR3 has 15 amino acids. The CDR3 reads CASSSEGVGIQPQHF. DNA of the CDR3: TGTGCCAGCAGCTCAGAGGGGGTCGGTATTCAGCCCCAGCATTTT.

The genes are TRBV19 and TRBJ1-1, with D perhaps TRBD1 (5 bases). V was cut by 3 bases and J by 4 bases, with 12 bases left in between. Germline loops: CDR1 LNHDA, CDR2 SQIVND (reference sequence). CDR3 length: 14 residues. The CDR3 sequence is CASSMGPLGTEAFF. The CDR3 nucleotides are TGTGCCAGTAGTATGGGGCCCTTGGGCACTGAAGCTTTCTTT.

As regards this clonotype: The junction and the germline gene differ at one end; a read error may be behind it. The CDR3 coding sequence is TGTGCCAGCAGCGCCGGGACATTAGGCACTGAAGCTCTCTTT. Protein product: CASSAGTLGTEALF. The chain carries TRBV6-1 and TRBJ1-1; tentative D call: TRBD1 (6 bases). Germline values: CDR1 MNHNS, CDR2 SASEGT. The CDR3 loop spans 14 amino acids.

The sample holds a few counts of this clonotype. The chain employs TRBV20-1 and TRBJ2-7; 8 nucleotides line up with TRBD2. The CDR3 loop spans 14 amino acids. Germline CDR1 reads DFQATT; CDR2 reads SNEGSKA (reference sequence). With 1 base clipped from V and 1 base from J, the junction kept 3 bases outside the gene matches. Written as DNA, the CDR3 is TGCAGTGCTAGAGTGTTAGCGGGGTCCTACGAGCAGTACTTC. Translating gives CSARVLAGSYEQYF.

This clonotype was seen more than once but under ten times. The rearrangement links TRBV5-1 to TRBJ2-2; no reliable D call. The CDR3 totals 14 residues. Germline lookup yields CDR1 SGHRS and CDR2 YFSETQ. Trimming shortened V by 4 bases and J by 4 bases, and 11 bases separated the two germline ends. The CDR3 region is CASSPRDGTGELFF. CDR3 DNA sequence: TGCGCCAGCAGCCCCCGCGACGGCACCGGGGAGCTGTTTTTT. Based on the CDR3 plus reference TRBV5-1 and TRBJ2-2, the full variable domain is KAGVTQTPRYLIKTRGQQVTLSCSPISGHRSVSWYQQTPGQGLQFLFEYFSETQRNKGNFPGRFSGRQFSNSRSEMNVSTLELGDSALYLCASSPRDGTGELFFGEGSRLTVL.

This clonotype was found many times. This chain connects TRBV2 to TRBJ2-1; 9 bases map to TRBD2. With 4 bases clipped from V and 3 bases from J, the junction kept 7 bases outside the gene matches. CDR3 length: 16 amino acids. The germline V gene encodes CDR1 SNHLY and CDR2 FYNNEI. CDR3 amino acids: CASSVLAGVVYNEQFF. CDR3 bases: TGTGCCAGCAGTGTGTTAGCGGGAGTTGTCTACAATGAGCAGTTCTTC.

For this clonotype: A far larger clone is one nucleotide away, so this likely arose from a read error. This rearrangement joins TRBV6-5 to TRBJ1-1; 7 bases line up with TRBD1. J lost 1 base, V lost 7 bases, and 3 bases had no gene match. The length of the CDR3 is 13 residues. Germline V gives CDR1 MNHEY, CDR2 SVGAGI. For the CDR3, the DNA is TGTGCCAGCACTGGGACAGCGAACACTGAAGCTTTCTTT. Translated, it gives CASTGTANTEAFF.

V and J are TRBV3-1 and TRBJ2-5; 12 nucleotides align to TRBD2. CDR1 is LGHDT, CDR2 YNNKEL, per germline (reference sequence). After removal of 0 bases from V and 4 bases from J, the junction contained 9 bases not matched to a gene. The CDR3 extends over 18 amino acids. CDR3 nucleotide sequence: TGTGCCAGCAGCCAAGATGGACCGACTAGCGGGAGAGGAGAGACCCAGTACTTC. It codes for CASSQDGPTSGRGETQYF.

This chain links TRBV6-2 or TRBV6-3 with TRBJ2-7; a weak D match, TRBD1 (6 bases). The germline gives CDR1 MNHEY, CDR2 SVGEGT. V was trimmed by 4 bases and J by 13 bases, leaving 14 bases between them. This CDR3 has 11 amino acids. As DNA, the CDR3 is TGTGCCAGCAGTTCCCCAGGACAGCCATACTTC. Its protein product is CASSSPGQPYF.

This clonotype was detected a few times. This sequence joins TRBV10-3 and TRBJ2-2; 7 nucleotides line up with TRBD2. Germline CDR1 is ENHRY and CDR2 is SYGVKD. V dropped 9 bases and J dropped 5; count of bases not matched to a gene: 3. The CDR3 is 12 residues long. DNA of the CDR3: TGTGCCATGGGGCGGGAGACCGGGGAGCTGTTTTTT. It translates to CAMGRETGELFF.

The CDR3 bases are TGTGCCTGGAGTAAGAGGGGTCGGACCTACGAGCAGTACTTC. Protein: CAWSKRGRTYEQYF. V is TRBV30 and J is TRBJ2-7; D may correspond to TRBD1 or TRBD2 (5 bases each). The ends were cut back, 2 bases at V and 2 bases at J, with 13 bases in the middle. The CDR3 consists of 14 residues. The germline gives CDR1 GTSNPN, CDR2 SVGIG (reference sequence).

This clonotype was detected a few times. The V gene is TRBV10-3, the J gene TRBJ2-4, with no clear D. The V gene's germline CDR1 is ENHRY and CDR2 SYGVKD. This CDR3 has 15 residues. V dropped 10 bases and J dropped 0 bases, with 16 bases sitting between them. The CDR3 DNA follows: TGTGCCACCTCAGGAACACTACTAGCCAAAAACATTCAGTACTTC. This encodes CATSGTLLAKNIQYF.

In regard to this clonotype: This may stem from a read error, because a much larger clone lies one nucleotide away. The J gene is TRBJ1-1, the V gene TRBV12-3 or TRBV12-4, with D possibly matching TRBD1 (5 bases). This CDR3 comprises 14 residues. DNA for the CDR3: TGTGCCAGCAGTTTACAGGGAGGTCAGACTGAAGCTCTCTTT. It yields the protein CASSLQGGQTEALF.